This T cell receptor beta chain is drawn from a study of blood T cell repertoires in COVID-19. Study background: PBMCs, B-cell-depleted T cells, or T cells were the source of the cDNA or gDNA that made up the material.

In the study's own analysis: For nucleated cells, counts were estimated from reference gene primer amplification. Sequencing used immunoSEQ multiplex PCR; TCRdb keeps in-frame clones, though not all of them. The V and J calls and clone size come from that table; D and trimming were worked out from the DNA. The top ten clones hold 4.5% to 6% of a sample with about 280,000 clones, roughly 85% of them seen once. The CDR3 is 18 amino acids. V shed 2 bases and J shed 4 bases, with 23 bases lying between them. Germline-derived CDR1 and CDR2 are SGHTA and FQGNSA. The V and J genes are TRBV7-2 and TRBJ1-2; no firm D call. This sequence originates from a man between 50 and 59 years old with active or convalescent COVID-19. Material: peripheral blood. CDR3 residues: CASSLKGGGRTGSYGYTF. CDR3 in DNA: TGTGCCAGCAGCTTAAAGGGCGGCGGGCGGACCGGATCCTATGGCTACACCTTC. The whole variable domain, remainder taken from reference TRBV7-2 and TRBJ1-2, is GAGVSQSPSNKVTEKGKDVELRCDPISGHTALYWYRQSLGQGLEFLIYFQGNSAPDKSGLPSDRFSAERTGGSVSTLTIQRTQQEDSAVYLCASSLKGGGRTGSYGYTFGSGTRLTVV.